Listed below are T cell receptor beta chains from one sample, sequenced in a study of shared clonotypes between healthy human individuals. The protocol was immunoSEQ multiplex PCR, while the TCRdb copy is restricted to in-frame clones and leaves out a portion. Counted here are approximately 1,500,000 clones, around 98% occurring once; the ten biggest clones make up 0.4% to 0.55%. The sequenced material came from naive CD4+ T cells sorted from blood. All receptors derive from a man aged 25-40 years in good health. Both conserved end residues are part of each CDR3. Fields, in order: J gene, D gene, clone size, V gene, CDR3 DNA, CDR3 protein. A D gene is named only where the DNA matches it firmly. Clone size is stated in some rows and not others, as once, few, many or a class when expanded.

TRBJ2-7	TRBD2	NA	TRBV15	TGTGCCACCAGCCCCCGACTAGCGGGAGACGGAGAGCAGTACTTC	CATSPRLAGDGEQYF
TRBJ1-1	NA	NA	TRBV7-3	TGTGCCAGCAGCTTAACATCGGGGACCGCTGAAGCTTTCTTT	CASSLTSGTAEAFF
TRBJ2-5	TRBD2	once	TRBV6-1	TGTGCCAGCAGGGAGACTAGCGGGAGTGGGGAGACCCAGTACTTC	CASRETSGSGETQYF
TRBJ1-2	TRBD1	NA	TRBV6-1	TGTGCCAGCAGTGGTAGACAGGGGCTTAACTATGGCTACACCTTC	CASSGRQGLNYGYTF
TRBJ2-1	TRBD2	NA	TRBV9	TGTGCCAGCAGCGTGTCGACTAGCGGGATTCAAGCAGGGTATGAGCAGTTCTTC	CASSVSTSGIQAGYEQFF
TRBJ2-2	NA	once	TRBV11-2	TGTGCCAGCAGCTTAGCGGGAGAACGCACCGGGGAGCTGTTTTTT	CASSLAGERTGELFF
TRBJ2-3	TRBD2	NA	TRBV6-6	TGTGCCAGCTCAGCGGGATACTTGACAGATACGCAGTATTTT	CASSAGYLTDTQYF
TRBJ1-2	NA	once	TRBV21-1	TGTGCCAGCAGCAACCGGGACCGCCGCACCTTC	CASSNRDRRTF
TRBJ2-3	TRBD1	once	TRBV7-2	TGTGCCAGCAGCCCCCGACAGGGCCGGACAGATACGCAGTATTTT	CASSPRQGRTDTQYF
TRBJ1-1	NA	NA	TRBV11-2	TGTGCCAGCAGCTTAGACCTTAGATTCGGGACGGAAAGGGGGAGCGCTGAAGCTTTCTTT	CASSLDLRFGTERGSAEAFF
TRBJ1-2	TRBD1	NA	TRBV28	TGTGCCAGCAGAGACAGGGATGGCTACACCTTC	CASRDRDGYTF
TRBJ2-1	NA	NA	TRBV7-9	TGTGCCAGCAGCTTAATTAGCTCCTACAATGAGCAGTTCTTC	CASSLISSYNEQFF
TRBJ1-3	TRBD1	NA	TRBV10-3	TGTGCCATCAGTGGGACAGGGACCAGACGGGCCGGAAACACCATATATTTT	CAISGTGTRRAGNTIYF
TRBJ1-1	NA	NA	TRBV28	TGTGCCAGCAGTTTACTGTACATGAACACTGAAGCTTTCTTT	CASSLLYMNTEAFF
TRBJ2-7	TRBD1	NA	TRBV27	TGTGCCAGCAGACCCGCAGGGACAGTCGAGGGGGAGCAGTACTTC	CASRPAGTVEGEQYF
TRBJ2-7	TRBD2	NA	TRBV7-8	TGTGCCAGCAGCAGAACTAGCGGGAGGGCCGTCTCCTACGAGCAGTACTTC	CASSRTSGRAVSYEQYF
TRBJ1-2	NA	NA	TRBV4-1	TGCGCCAGCAGCCAAGTCCTCGGAGCACGACCCTATGGCTACACCTTC	CASSQVLGARPYGYTF
TRBJ2-2	NA	NA	TRBV7-2	TGTGCCAGCAGCTCGACAGGAGGCGGGGAGCTGTTTTTT	CASSSTGGGELFF
TRBJ1-5	NA	NA	TRBV28	TGTGCCATCGATCGACCCATGGGAAGGGGACAGCCCCAGCATTTT	CAIDRPMGRGQPQHF
TRBJ2-7	TRBD2	once	TRBV4-2	TGTGCCAGCAGCCAAGTTGGACTAGCGGGGCCTTCCTACGAGCAGTACTTC	CASSQVGLAGPSYEQYF
TRBJ1-2	NA	once	TRBV5-4	TGTGCCAGCAGCCCCCCTCCGCCTGAGGACTATGGCTACACCTTC	CASSPPPPEDYGYTF
TRBJ2-2	NA	NA	TRBV7-2	TGTGCCAGCAGCTTAGGGGCCGGGTTTTCCGGGGAGCTGTTTTTT	CASSLGAGFSGELFF
TRBJ1-1	NA	NA	TRBV2	TGTGCCAGCAGCCCTACCTCGGACACTGAAGCTTTCTTT	CASSPTSDTEAFF
TRBJ1-5	NA	NA	TRBV6-6	TGTGCCAGCCAGGGTGACGATAGCAATCAGCCCCAGCATTTT	CASQGDDSNQPQHF
TRBJ2-3	NA	NA	TRBV15	TGTGCCACCAGCAGGGATGGACAGACCCCCACAGATACGCAGTATTTT	CATSRDGQTPTDTQYF
TRBJ2-1	TRBD2	NA	TRBV5-3	TGTGCCAGAAGCTCCGTAGCGGGAGGCACCAATGAGCAGTTCTTC	CARSSVAGGTNEQFF
TRBJ1-4	TRBD1	few	TRBV6-1	TGTGCCAGCAGTGAAGGGACAGGGAGGGAAAAACTGTTTTTT	CASSEGTGREKLFF
TRBJ2-7	NA	NA	TRBV29-1	TGCAGCGTTGTATCGGGGAGGGAGCAGTACTTC	CSVVSGREQYF
TRBJ2-1	TRBD2	once	TRBV2	TGTGCCAGCACGACGGGACTATACAATGAGCAGTTCTTC	CASTTGLYNEQFF
TRBJ2-3	NA	NA	TRBV9	TGTGCCAGCAGGCGGGCTAGCACAGATACGCAGTATTTT	CASRRASTDTQYF
TRBJ2-7	TRBD1	NA	TRBV5-4	TGTGCCAGCGGCGGACAGGGGGTTGTTATCCACGAGCAGTACTTC	CASGGQGVVIHEQYF
TRBJ2-2	TRBD1	NA	TRBV6-6	TGTGCCAGCAGTTATGGGACAGGGGGAAACACCGGGGAGCTGTTTTTT	CASSYGTGGNTGELFF
TRBJ2-7	NA	NA	TRBV27	TGTGCCAGCAGTACCTTCACTTCTAGCGTAGGGGAGTACTTC	CASSTFTSSVGEYF
TRBJ2-1	TRBD2	NA	TRBV11-2	TGTGCCAGCAGCTTACGGGGACTAGCGGGAGCCAATGAGCAGTTCTTC	CASSLRGLAGANEQFF
TRBJ2-2	NA	NA	TRBV7-9	TGTGCCAGCAGTTTTACAGGGCGCGGCGGGGAGCTGTTTTTT	CASSFTGRGGELFF
TRBJ2-1	NA	NA	TRBV5-1	TGCGCCAGCAGCTTGGTTCAGGGTAGGGAGAATGAGCAGTTCTTC	CASSLVQGRENEQFF
TRBJ1-1	NA	NA	TRBV29-1	TGCAGCGTGGGACTCGGACGTGCTGAAGCTTTCTTT	CSVGLGRAEAFF
TRBJ2-7	NA	NA	TRBV5-5	TGTGCCAGCAGCCCAGCTTCGGCCTACGAGCAGTACTTC	CASSPASAYEQYF
TRBJ1-2	TRBD1	NA	TRBV4-1	TGCGCCAGCAGGACCCCGGGACAGGGGAACTATGGCTACACCTTC	CASRTPGQGNYGYTF
TRBJ1-2	TRBD1	NA	TRBV13	TGTGCCAGCTCGAGGGGCCAGGGGGTAGTTGGCTACACCTTC	CASSRGQGVVGYTF
TRBJ2-2	NA	NA	TRBV7-9	TGTGCCAGCACCTCCATTTTGGGAGCCTTGAACACCGGGGAGCTGTTTTTT	CASTSILGALNTGELFF
TRBJ2-5	NA	NA	TRBV7-2	TGTGCCAGCAGCTTAGGGGTCCAAGAGACCCAGTACTTC	CASSLGVQETQYF
TRBJ2-3	TRBD2	NA	TRBV11-3	TGTGCCAGCAGCCCACTAGCGGGAGGGCCGGGAGATACGCAGTATTTT	CASSPLAGGPGDTQYF
TRBJ1-3	NA	NA	TRBV5-1	TGCGCCAGCAGCTTGGGGTTAGACACCAGCTCTGGAAACACCATATATTTT	CASSLGLDTSSGNTIYF
TRBJ2-5	NA	NA	TRBV5-4	TGTGCCAGCAGCCCCGGACTCCTTGAGACCCAGTACTTC	CASSPGLLETQYF
TRBJ2-3	NA	NA	TRBV28	TGTGCCAGCAGTCGGGGAGGGGGGCTTACAGATACGCAGTATTTT	CASSRGGGLTDTQYF
TRBJ2-7	NA	NA	TRBV30	TGTGCCTGGAGTGTGGCTAGCTACGAGCAGTACTTC	CAWSVASYEQYF
TRBJ2-7	NA	NA	TRBV9	TGTGCCAGCAGCGTAGGTGACGGTCACTACGAGCAGTACTTC	CASSVGDGHYEQYF
TRBJ2-7	TRBD1	NA	TRBV18	TGTGCCAGCTCACTAACCCGGACAGGGCGTGGATTGTTAGAGCAGTACTTC	CASSLTRTGRGLLEQYF
TRBJ2-4	NA	NA	TRBV5-6	TGTGCCAGCAGCTCGGCGGGCCCCAAAAACATTCAGTACTTC	CASSSAGPKNIQYF